This T cell receptor beta chain was retrieved from a study of CD8 T cells in Susac syndrome (dated by TCRdb to the late 2010s). General notes on the study: The study used repertoire sequencing to test whether antigen drove CD8+ T cell activation and differentiation in Susac syndrome. Overall study results and their limits: The number of individuals in the TCR sequencing and HLA analysis was acknowledged as relatively small.

RNA was extracted using the RNeasy kit, and roughly 0.45 to 1 microgram was reverse transcribed with random hexamers. The immunoSEQ multiplex PCR assay, which covers 54 Vbeta and 13 Jbeta segments, was used to amplify TCR beta CDR3 regions. Bias from PCR amplification was corrected by using a synthetic template baseline for primer optimization and for computational correction. In the authors' own workflow: Reads were assigned to V, D and J genes according to IMGT and analyzed in immunoSEQ Analyzer, with only productive sequences retained. Clonality was computed as one minus Shannon entropy normalized by log2 of the number of productive unique sequences. Public and private clones were assessed among the 100 most prevalent clones of each patient and control. Clones were defined as Susac-specific if absent from the healthy and MS cohorts, from around 1,000 published viral clones and from other ImmuneACCESS disease sequences. TCRdb reworked the public reads: Q25 trimming with fastp, MiXCR clone assembly, productive beta chains retained. Rows are unified per CDR3 protein, each entry keeping the most common DNA and genes. Here the V and J calls rest on TCRdb's processing, not on the authors' analysis. This sample has about 190,000 distinct CDR3 sequences in its table, and approximately 93% of those were observed once. Around 0.1% of the sample belongs to the ten largest clones.

Deletion took 4 bases off V and 5 bases off J, with a span of 16 bases between the germline ends. The CDR3 sequence holds 16 residues, the cysteine and phenylalanine included. Only the CDR3 part of the read is kept: 48 bases, read in frame from the first base. In the germline V gene (reference sequence), CDR1 corresponds to SGHNT and CDR2 to YYREEE. Points on this clonotype: What this receptor recognizes is not known. No base quality information exists; no much larger clone differs at one position.

Peripheral blood CD8+ and CD4+ T cells from healthy donors, Susac syndrome patients and multiple sclerosis patients were profiled using high-throughput TCR beta sequencing. The healthy donors served as controls matched for age and sex. Bulk CD8+ and CD4+ T cells were purified magnetically by negative isolation, whereas CD8+ TEMRA cells were enriched by FACS. Blood was drawn into EDTA tubes, processed within 24 hours, and PBMCs were isolated by density gradient centrifugation. PBMCs intended for TCR sequencing were cryopreserved in liquid nitrogen and thawed later in a water bath at 37 degrees C. A purity of at least 90% was achieved for sorted or isolated CD4+, CD8+ and CD8+ TEMRA cells.

The receptor was isolated from a human donor in good health. The sequencing sample was made of CD4+ T cells from PBMCs. The chain joins TRBV5-4 to TRBJ1-6; the D gene identity is not certain. The nucleotide sequence is TGTGCCAGCAGCCCAGGACCCTTGGTAGATAATTCACCCCTCCACTTT. It codes for CASSPGPLVDNSPLHF.